These T cell receptor beta chains were read from a single sample in a study of T cell repertoires in cytomegalovirus infection. TCRdb re-analysed the reads in MiXCR, keeping a single row per CDR3 protein. The table includes about 460,000 distinct CDR3 sequences, roughly 12% detected once. The specimen was PBMCs. The receptors shown here come from a human donor in good health (CMV status not recorded). Some clones in this sample may be carry-over from other donors' samples. The CDR3 runs from the conserved cysteine through the conserved F or W. D genes are given only for firm matches. The size entry is marked missing in some rows and otherwise reads once, few, many or a size class.

D gene: TRBD1; J gene: TRBJ2-2; clone size: many; V gene: TRBV6-5; CDR3 DNA: TGTGCCAGCAGTTACACGGACAGGGGATTCGCCGGGGAGCTGTTTTTT; CDR3 protein: CASSYTDRGFAGELFF
D gene: .; J gene: TRBJ1-2; clone size: many; V gene: TRBV18; CDR3 DNA: TGTGCCAGCTCACCCGGAGCAGGGATTTCCTATGGCTACACCTTC; CDR3 protein: CASSPGAGISYGYTF
D gene: .; J gene: TRBJ2-7; clone size: many; V gene: TRBV5-6; CDR3 DNA: TGTGCCAGCAGCTCCCCCCAGCCCCCGACAGTCGACGAGCAGTACTTC; CDR3 protein: CASSSPQPPTVDEQYF
D gene: .; J gene: TRBJ1-3; clone size: many; V gene: TRBV6-1; CDR3 DNA: TGTGCCAGCAGGGCGGGGCCCTCAAGTGGAAACACCATATATTTT; CDR3 protein: CASRAGPSSGNTIYF
D gene: .; J gene: TRBJ2-2; clone size: many; V gene: TRBV2; CDR3 DNA: TGTGCCACCCGGGATGGGGAGACGAGCACCGGGGAGCTGTTTTTT; CDR3 protein: CATRDGETSTGELFF
D gene: .; J gene: TRBJ2-7; clone size: many; V gene: TRBV12-3/TRBV12-4; CDR3 DNA: TGTGCCAGCAAAATGGACAGTTGGGCCTACGAGCAGTACTTC; CDR3 protein: CASKMDSWAYEQYF
D gene: .; J gene: TRBJ1-4; clone size: few; V gene: TRBV12-3/TRBV12-4; CDR3 DNA: TGTGCCAGCAGTTTAGAGGCAGGGACTAATGAAAAACTGTTTTTT; CDR3 protein: CASSLEAGTNEKLFF
D gene: .; J gene: TRBJ2-3; clone size: .; V gene: TRBV5-4; CDR3 DNA: TGTGCCAGCAGCTTGGAACAGGCCGCAGGAACAGATACGCAGTATTTT; CDR3 protein: CASSLEQAAGTDTQYF
D gene: TRBD1; J gene: TRBJ2-3; clone size: many; V gene: TRBV4-1; CDR3 DNA: TGCGCCAGCAGCCCCCGGACAGGAGGAGATACGCAGTATTTT; CDR3 protein: CASSPRTGGDTQYF
D gene: .; J gene: TRBJ2-1; clone size: many; V gene: TRBV15; CDR3 DNA: TGTGCCACCAGCAGAGATAACAGGCATATCTTC; CDR3 protein: CATSRDNRHIF
D gene: TRBD1; J gene: TRBJ1-1; clone size: few; V gene: TRBV18; CDR3 DNA: TGTGCCAGCTCAAAACAACAGGGAGGACAGGGGGGGAACACTGAAGCTTTCTTT; CDR3 protein: CASSKQQGGQGGNTEAFF
D gene: .; J gene: TRBJ2-5; clone size: many; V gene: TRBV27; CDR3 DNA: TGTGGTCCGGGGACCCAGTACTTC; CDR3 protein: CGPGTQYF
D gene: TRBD1; J gene: TRBJ1-5; clone size: many; V gene: TRBV27; CDR3 DNA: TGTGCCAGCGGCGACAGGGGTGAGGGGAAGCCCCAGCATTTT; CDR3 protein: CASGDRGEGKPQHF
D gene: .; J gene: TRBJ2-5; clone size: .; V gene: TRBV7-9; CDR3 DNA: TGTGCCAGCAGCTTATTTGTGGAGACCCAGTACTTC; CDR3 protein: CASSLFVETQYF